This entry lists 9 T cell receptor beta chains sequenced from one sample in a study of cytomegalovirus exposure and HLA in healthy donors. Researchers ran the PCR with 60 Vbeta and 13 Jbeta primers. Clones were read by immunoSEQ multiplex PCR, and TCRdb kept only the in-frame ones, dropping some. The table has some 160,000 clones, roughly 80% seen once. Sequences were obtained from PBMCs. The receptors here all came from a male donor in good health and CMV-seronegative.

CDR3 loop: CASSIDLPSSYEQYF. For the CDR3, the DNA is TGTGCCAGTAGTATAGATCTCCCGAGCTCCTACGAGCAGTACTTC. The V and J genes are TRBV19 and TRBJ2-7; D is unclear. Trimming removed 0 bases at V and 0 bases at J, with 9 bases between. Germline V CDR1 and CDR2: LNHDA, SQIVND (reference sequence). The CDR3 consists of 15 residues.

The V and J genes are TRBV9 and TRBJ2-2; 10 bases match TRBD1. V was pared by 7 bases and J by 6 bases, with 9 bases of the junction left unmatched. The CDR3 is 15 residues long. The germline V gene has CDR1 SGDLS and CDR2 YYNGEE. CDR3 region: CASSEEGTGAGELFF. The CDR3 nucleotides are TGTGCCAGCTCCGAGGAGGGGACAGGGGCCGGGGAGCTGTTTTTT.

The chain employs TRBV7-6 and TRBJ2-1; 11 bases map to TRBD2. Unmatched junction bases numbered 2, after V lost 3 bases and J lost 4 bases. Germline V CDR1 and CDR2: SGHVS, FNYEAQ. There are 15 residues in the CDR3. CDR3 sequence reads: CASSFASGRYNEQFF. For the CDR3, the DNA is TGTGCCAGCAGCTTTGCTAGCGGGAGGTACAATGAGCAGTTCTTC. Using reference TRBV7-6 and TRBJ2-1 for the parts outside the CDR3, the full variable domain is GAGVSQSPRYKVTKRGQDVALRCDPISGHVSLYWYRQALGQGPEFLTYFNYEAQQDKSGLPNDRFSAERPEGSISTLTIQRTEQRDSAMYRCASSFASGRYNEQFFGPGTRLTVL.

The rearrangement joins TRBV28 to TRBJ1-1, with D unclear. Trimming removed 5 bases at V and 1 base at J, with 14 bases between. Germline-derived CDR1 and CDR2 are MDHEN and SYDVKM. The CDR3 sequence is 15 residues long. In DNA, the CDR3 is TGTGCCAGCAGTCCTCCGGGGAAAGGGAACACTGAAGCTTTCTTT. Translating it yields CASSPPGKGNTEAFF.

This chain uses TRBV7-9 with TRBJ2-7; 12 bases map to TRBD2. V was clipped by 1 base and J by 5 bases; unmatched bases: 3. Germline CDR1 and CDR2: SEHNR and FQNEAQ (reference sequence). The CDR3 contains 15 residues. Here the CDR3 reads CASSLVTSGSHEQYF. The CDR3 nucleotides are TGTGCCAGCAGCTTAGTGACTAGCGGGAGCCACGAGCAGTACTTC.

CDR3 nucleotides: TGTGCCAGCAACTTTGTCCTAGCGGGAAGCTTCTACGAGCAGTACTTC. Translated, it gives CASNFVLAGSFYEQYF. J is TRBJ2-7 and V is TRBV5-4, with TRBD2 matching over 9 bases. Germline loops: CDR1 SGHNT, CDR2 YYREEE (reference sequence). Trimming removed 6 bases from V and 3 bases from J; junction bases left unmatched: 13. CDR3 size: 16 residues.

V is TRBV7-3 and J is TRBJ2-1, with TRBD2 matching over 16 bases. The CDR3 length is 19 residues. Trimming at V came to 0 bases and at J to 7 bases, leaving 9 bases not matched to a gene. Germline V gene sequence: CDR1 SGHTA, CDR2 FQGTGA. In nucleotides, the CDR3 is TGTGCCAGCAGCTTAACGGGGACTAGCGGGAGGGCCGGGTGGAATGAGCAGTTCTTC. This translates into CASSLTGTSGRAGWNEQFF.

The V call is TRBV2, the J call TRBJ2-1, with 10 bases lining up with TRBD1. CDR1 is SNHLY, CDR2 FYNNEI, per germline. The CDR3 length is 13 residues. V shed 7 bases and J 7 bases; nucleotides not matched to a gene: 4. The CDR3 spells CASNSDRGNEQFF. The CDR3 DNA follows: TGTGCCAGCAATTCGGACAGGGGGAATGAGCAGTTCTTC.

This clone occurred a few times. The chain carries TRBV2 and TRBJ2-5; D possibly corresponds to TRBD2 (5 bases). Germline V gives CDR1 SNHLY, CDR2 FYNNEI. The CDR3 extends over 13 amino acids. V lost 4 bases to trimming and J lost 5 bases, with 11 bases between them. The CDR3: CASSVAWRETQYF. CDR3 bases: TGTGCCAGCAGTGTGGCTTGGAGGGAGACCCAGTACTTC.